Presented here are 30 T cell receptor beta chains from one specimen sequenced in a study of T cells in Graves' hyperthyroidism and ophthalmopathy. Researchers took RNA transcripts and amplified the TCR beta CDR3 regions from them. First-round RT-PCR of the TCR CDR3 relied on the HTBI primer set. MiXCR was run by TCRdb on the multiplex PCR reads, yielding one entry per CDR3 protein. The sample holds a few hundred thousand distinct CDR3 sequences, about 15% seen once. Material: blood. These TCRs come from a woman aged 60-70 years with Graves' ophthalmopathy.

Ten or more counts support this clonotype. V is TRBV7-2 and J is TRBJ2-3; a weak D match, TRBD2 (6 bases). This CDR3 has 13 residues. Germline CDR1 is SGHTA and CDR2 is FQGNSA. Trimming left V 5 bases short and J 8 bases short, with 14 bases between. CDR3 in DNA: TGTGCCAGCAGCAGGCGGGGCCCCTCTACGCAGTATTTT. Its translation is CASSRRGPSTQYF.

This clonotype was observed at least ten times. V gene TRBV6-1 combines with J gene TRBJ2-5; 7 bases line up with TRBD2. The CDR3 contains 15 residues. With 5 bases clipped from V and 7 bases from J, the junction kept 13 bases outside the gene matches. Germline-derived CDR1 and CDR2 are MNHNS and SASEGT. The CDR3 is CASSPPGGSLRTQYF. The CDR3 DNA reads as TGTGCCAGCAGTCCCCCGGGGGGATCTCTCCGGACCCAGTACTTC.

The sample holds many counts of this clonotype. J is TRBJ2-7 and V is TRBV20-1, with D unresolved. Trimming removed 2 bases at V and 2 bases at J, with 19 bases between. The CDR3 is 16 amino acids. CDR1 and CDR2 from the germline V gene are DFQATT and SNEGSKA (reference sequence). The CDR3 DNA is TGCAGTGCTAGACCCTCCGGTGCGACTCACCCCTACGAGCAGTACTTC. This gives the protein CSARPSGATHPYEQYF.

In this sample, this clonotype turned up many times. The genes are TRBV28 and TRBJ2-7, with 8 bases aligning to TRBD2. Germline V gene data show CDR1 as MDHEN and CDR2 as SYDVKM. This CDR3 comprises 12 residues. V was clipped by 8 bases and J by 3 bases; unmatched bases: 3. CDR3 nucleotides: TGTGCCAGCGCGCGGGGGGTCTACGAGCAGTACTTC. Translating it yields CASARGVYEQYF.

This clonotype has at least ten counts. The chain combines TRBV6-1 with TRBJ1-5; TRBD1 agrees at 8 bases. J lost 8 bases, V lost 2 bases, and 14 bases had no gene match. CDR1 MNHNS and CDR2 SASEGT come from the germline V gene. The CDR3 contains 17 residues. CDR3 sequence (DNA): TGTGCCAGCAGTGAAAGGGCAGGGGGCGCCCCTTTGGAGCCCCAGCATTTT. Translating it yields CASSERAGGAPLEPQHF.

V usage is TRBV12-3 or TRBV12-4 and J usage is TRBJ1-4; D perhaps matches TRBD1 (5 bases). With 5 bases removed from V and 5 bases from J, the gap between germline ends came to 12 bases. The CDR3 length is 14 residues. CDR3 sequence (DNA): TGTGCCAGCAGTGCGGGACGGAGAAATGAAAAACTGTTTTTT. As protein: CASSAGRRNEKLFF.

This clonotype was found many times. The V gene is TRBV7-9, the J gene TRBJ2-1; a possible D gene is TRBD1 (6 bases). The CDR3 extends over 15 amino acids. CDR1 is SEHNR, CDR2 FQNEAQ, per germline (reference sequence). Between the trimmed V and J ends, which lost 5 bases and 7 bases, there was a span of 18 bases. The CDR3, as DNA: TGTGCCAGCAGCCCCAGGGGACAAGACTATAATGAGCAGTTCTTC. The encoded protein is CASSPRGQDYNEQFF.

V and J are TRBV6-5 and TRBJ2-2; a possible D gene is TRBD2 (6 bases). This CDR3 contains 14 residues. V was clipped by 2 bases and J by 8 bases, with 12 bases between them. CDR1 and CDR2 from the germline V gene are MNHEY and SVGAGI. The CDR3 protein is CASSYGRAGGELFF. CDR3 nucleotides: TGTGCCAGCAGTTACGGCAGGGCGGGGGGGGAGCTGTTTTTT.

This clonotype showed up many times. The V call is TRBV2, the J call TRBJ1-3; D is unclear. This CDR3 comprises 14 residues. Germline V gene lookup returns CDR1 SNHLY and CDR2 FYNNEI. V was cut by 6 bases and J by 2 bases, with 11 bases left in between. Written as DNA, the CDR3 is TGTGCCAGCAGCGTGCAGGCCGCTGGAAACACCATATATTTT. Amino acids: CASSVQAAGNTIYF.

This clonotype has at least ten counts. V usage is TRBV3-1 and J usage is TRBJ1-1, with D possibly being TRBD1 (5 bases). Between the trimmed V and J ends, which lost 4 bases and 2 bases, there was a span of 11 bases. CDR1 and CDR2 (germline): LGHDT, YNNKEL (reference sequence). The CDR3 extends over 14 amino acids. CDR3 coding DNA: TGTGCCAGCAGCCGGGGGGGACTTAACACTGAAGCTTTCTTT. Translated, it gives CASSRGGLNTEAFF.

This clonotype occurred many times. This rearrangement joins TRBV12-3 or TRBV12-4 to TRBJ2-7; D ambiguous. Trimming pared 5 bases from V and 3 bases from J, leaving 11 bases between. The CDR3 is made up of 13 amino acids. DNA for the CDR3: TGTGCCAGCAGTGCGGCGGAAAACTACGAGCAGTACTTC. Its translation: CASSAAENYEQYF.

This clonotype was seen many times. The J gene is TRBJ1-5, the V gene TRBV24-1, with D perhaps TRBD1 (6 bases). The V gene lost 3 bases and the J gene lost 6 bases, with 14 bases spanning the gap. CDR1 KGHDR and CDR2 SFDVKD come from the germline V gene. The CDR3 sequence is 15 residues long. CDR3 sequence (DNA): TGTGCCACCAGTGATCCCGCGGGGGCAGTTCAGCCCCAGCATTTT. Its translation: CATSDPAGAVQPQHF.

This clonotype has at least ten counts. The chain is built from TRBV28 and TRBJ1-6, with D possibly TRBD1 on 5 matching bases. Trimming shortened V by 5 bases and J by 7 bases, and 15 bases separated the two germline ends. There are 15 residues in the CDR3. The V gene's germline CDR1 is MDHEN and CDR2 SYDVKM. CDR3 in DNA: TGTGCCAGCAGTCAAGGACACCCTGGGAATTCACCCCTCCACTTT. It translates to CASSQGHPGNSPLHF. Looking up the rest from reference TRBV28 and TRBJ1-6 gives the full variable domain: DVKVTQSSRYLVKRTGEKVFLECVQDMDHENMFWYRQDPGLGLRLIYFSYDVKMKEKGDIPEGYSVSREKKERFSLILESASTNQTSMYLCASSQGHPGNSPLHFGNGTRLTVT.

This clonotype has ten or more counts. V and J are TRBV7-2 and TRBJ2-7; the match to TRBD1 covers 7 bases. The germline V gene encodes CDR1 SGHTA and CDR2 FQGNSA. V was clipped by 4 bases and J by 4 bases; unmatched bases: 16. The CDR3 is 17 amino acids. CDR3 loop: CASSSDTGTVNPYEQYF. CDR3 nucleotide sequence: TGTGCCAGCAGCTCCGATACCGGGACAGTTAATCCATACGAGCAGTACTTC.

This chain uses TRBV24-1 with TRBJ2-5, with TRBD1 matching 10 bases. This CDR3 contains 15 residues. V lost 4 bases, J lost 5 bases, and 6 bases stayed unmatched. CDR1 KGHDR and CDR2 SFDVKD come from the germline V gene. CDR3 in amino acids: CATSDTGTGDETQYF. CDR3 bases: TGTGCCACCAGTGACACCGGGACAGGGGATGAGACCCAGTACTTC.

V is TRBV5-1 and J is TRBJ1-4; no clear D. Looked up from germline, CDR1 is SGHRS and CDR2 is YFSETQ. The CDR3 loop spans 15 amino acids. V gave up 2 bases and J gave up 0 bases, with 8 bases separating them. DNA for the CDR3: TGCGCCAGCAGCTTTTTAGATGCAACTAATGAAAAACTGTTTTTT. Amino acid sequence: CASSFLDATNEKLFF.

At least ten counts were recorded for this clonotype. The chain combines TRBV18 with TRBJ2-1, with TRBD2 as a possible D gene (5 bases). V was trimmed by 3 bases and J by 3 bases, leaving 12 bases between them. The CDR3 runs to 15 residues. CDR1 KGHSH and CDR2 LQKENI come from the germline V gene. CDR3 sequence: CASSPRSGLYNEQFF. The DNA of the CDR3 is TGTGCCAGCTCACCGAGGAGCGGCCTCTACAATGAGCAGTTCTTC. Supplemented by reference TRBV18 and TRBJ2-1, the full variable domain reads NAGVMQNPRHLVRRRGQEARLRCSPMKGHSHVYWYRQLPEEGLKFMVYLQKENIIDESGMPKERFSAEFPKEGPSILRIQQVVRGDSAAYFCASSPRSGLYNEQFFGPGTRLTVL.

The chain uses TRBV28 and TRBJ2-2, with 8 bases identical to TRBD2. The V and J ends lost 1 base and 2 bases, in that order; junction bases with no gene match: 6. This CDR3 region has 17 residues. CDR1 and CDR2 from the germline V gene are MDHEN and SYDVKM. The CDR3 reads CASSLSQAGVNTGELFF. The CDR3 DNA reads TGTGCCAGCAGTTTATCTCAAGCGGGAGTCAACACCGGGGAGCTGTTTTTT.

This clonotype was seen more than once but under ten times. This chain links TRBV5-1 with TRBJ1-2, with D perhaps matching TRBD1 (6 bases). Trimming pared 5 bases from V and 3 bases from J, leaving 17 bases between. The CDR3 is 15 residues long. Germline V gene data show CDR1 as SGHRS and CDR2 as YFSETQ. CDR3: CASRRGAGADYGYTF. CDR3 DNA sequence: TGCGCCAGCAGAAGGGGGGCAGGGGCGGACTATGGCTACACCTTC.

This clonotype was counted at least ten times. V usage is TRBV7-2 and J usage is TRBJ2-6, with D uncertain. CDR3 length: 15 residues. V was shortened by 5 bases and J by 0 bases, with 8 bases between the two germline ends. The germline gives CDR1 SGHTA, CDR2 FQGNSA. The DNA for the CDR3 is TGTGCCAGCAGCCGAATAAACTCTGGGGCCAACGTCCTGACTTTC. Protein sequence: CASSRINSGANVLTF.

This clonotype has at least ten counts. The chain combines TRBV3-1 with TRBJ2-7; 8 bases agree with TRBD1. V lost 5 bases and J lost 2; bases outside the gene matches: 5. Germline V lookup: CDR1 LGHDT, CDR2 YNNKEL (reference sequence). This CDR3 is 14 amino acids long. The CDR3 is CASSSQGATYEQYF. The CDR3 DNA is TGTGCCAGCAGCTCCCAGGGGGCTACCTACGAGCAGTACTTC.

This clonotype was picked up many times. This sequence joins TRBV12-3 or TRBV12-4 and TRBJ2-1; TRBD2 matches at 7 bases. This CDR3 region has 13 residues. With V trimmed by 6 bases and J by 8 bases, 7 bases remained unmatched. CDR3 region: CASRHGLVHEQFF. CDR3 nucleotides: TGTGCCAGCAGACACGGACTAGTCCATGAGCAGTTCTTC.

The sample holds many counts of this clonotype. The rearrangement links TRBV27 to TRBJ2-1; no clear D. This CDR3 comprises 16 residues. Germline V gene data show CDR1 as MNHEY and CDR2 as SMNVEV (reference sequence). V was trimmed by 5 bases and J by 0 bases, leaving 14 bases between them. CDR3 coding DNA: TGTGCCAGCAGTATAGCTAATCACCGCTCCTACAATGAGCAGTTCTTC. It translates to CASSIANHRSYNEQFF.

Many counts were recorded for this clonotype. V is TRBV28 and J is TRBJ2-7; possible D gene TRBD2, 5 bases. Per germline, CDR1 MDHEN and CDR2 SYDVKM. Trimming left V 4 bases short and J 4 bases short, with 11 bases between. The CDR3 is made up of 13 amino acids. CDR3: CASSSLGLYEQYF. The CDR3 DNA reads as TGTGCCAGCAGTTCACTAGGACTTTACGAGCAGTACTTC.

The sample holds many counts of this clonotype. The chain combines TRBV11-2 with TRBJ2-1; 7 bases fit TRBD1. The CDR3 spans 12 residues. Germline CDR1 reads SGHAT; CDR2 reads FQNNGV. V was clipped by 8 bases and J by 8 bases; unmatched bases: 6. The CDR3 DNA follows: TGTGCCAGCGGACAGGTTTTCGATGAGCAGTTCTTC. It translates to CASGQVFDEQFF.

The V call is TRBV29-1, the J call TRBJ2-5; no reliable D call. The CDR3 has 12 residues. The V end was cut by 7 bases, the J end by 1 base, with 10 bases between. Looked up from germline, CDR1 is SQVTM and CDR2 is ANQGSEA. The chain's CDR3 is CSGGLGQETQYF. CDR3 nucleotides: TGCAGCGGTGGGCTGGGCCAAGAGACCCAGTACTTC.

At least ten counts were recorded for this clonotype. The chain carries TRBV3-1 and TRBJ2-7; TRBD2 matches 13 bases. V dropped 1 base and J dropped 3; count of bases not matched to a gene: 0. The CDR3 has 15 amino acids. Germline V gene sequence: CDR1 LGHDT, CDR2 YNNKEL (reference sequence). CDR3 DNA sequence: TGTGCCAGCAGCCAAGGACTAGCGGGAGGCTACGAGCAGTACTTC. Protein: CASSQGLAGGYEQYF.

In the case of this clonotype: A much larger clone differs from this one at a single base, so this may be a read error. V gene TRBV6-2 or TRBV6-3 combines with J gene TRBJ1-1, with D uncertain. This CDR3 region has 15 residues. Germline assignment: CDR1 MNHEY and CDR2 SVGEGT. The ends were cut back, 4 bases at V and 0 bases at J, with 12 bases in the middle. The CDR3 nucleotides are TGTGCCAGCAGTTGCTTAGGTATAATGAACACTGAAGCTTTCTTT. It codes for CASSCLGIMNTEAFF.

This clonotype was seen only a few times. Sequence at one end of the junction differs from germline and may be a read error. The chain uses TRBV11-2 and TRBJ2-7, with TRBD1 matching 7 bases. The CDR3 is made up of 14 amino acids. In germline, CDR1 is SGHAT, CDR2 FQNNGV. CDR3: CASSLGDSRYGQYF. The CDR3 DNA reads TGTGCCAGCAGCTTAGGGGACAGCCGCTACGGGCAGTACTTC.

A note on this clonotype: Given the absence of the conserved phenylalanine or tryptophan at the CDR3 end, a read error is likely. The rearrangement uses TRBV19 and TRBJ2-5; 12 positions match TRBD2. Germline-derived CDR1 and CDR2 are LNHDA and SQIVND (reference sequence). V lost 9 bases and J lost 5; bases outside the gene matches: 16. The CDR3 has 17 residues. CDR3 sequence (DNA): TGTGCCAGCGGATCCCCCTCGAGACTAGCGGGAGTTGAGACCCAGTACCTC. Residues: CASGSPSRLAGVETQYL.